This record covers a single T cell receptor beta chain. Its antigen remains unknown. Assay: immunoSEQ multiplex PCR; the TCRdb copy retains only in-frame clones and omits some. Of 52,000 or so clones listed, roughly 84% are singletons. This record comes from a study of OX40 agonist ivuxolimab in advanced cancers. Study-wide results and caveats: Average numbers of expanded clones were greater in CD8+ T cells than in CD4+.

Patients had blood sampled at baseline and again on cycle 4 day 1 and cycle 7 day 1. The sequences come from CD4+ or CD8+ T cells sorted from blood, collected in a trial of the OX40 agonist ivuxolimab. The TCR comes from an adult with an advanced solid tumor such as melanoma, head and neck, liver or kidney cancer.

CDR3 DNA: TGCAGTGCTATTCGAAATGAAAAACTGTTTTTT. Protein: CSAIRNEKLFF. V usage is TRBV20-1 and J usage is TRBJ1-4, with D unclear. V dropped 4 bases and J dropped 5 bases, with 5 bases sitting between them. The CDR3 extends over 11 amino acids. CDR1 is DFQATT and CDR2 is SNEGSKA in the germline V gene (reference sequence).